This T cell receptor (beta chain) was sequenced for a study of blood T cell repertoires in COVID-19. Study context: The origin of the acute and convalescent COVID-19 samples was the United States, Italy and Spain. In each case, the material was cDNA or gDNA derived from T cells, B-cell-depleted T cells, or PBMCs.

Per the original data handling: Amplifying reference gene primers gave estimates of nucleated cell counts. Here immunoSEQ multiplex PCR was the method, and the copy in TCRdb shows in-frame clones only, minus some. The V and J calls and clone size were taken over from that table, and D and trimming were inferred from the DNA. This sample yields 65,000 to 80,000 clones, of which 70% to 90% are seen a single time; 1.5% to 2.5% belongs to the top ten. V shed 2 bases and J 11 bases; nucleotides not matched to a gene: 7. The CDR3 has 12 amino acids. Germline V gives CDR1 GTSNPN, CDR2 SVGIG (reference sequence).

The chain employs TRBV30 and TRBJ1-1; 8 bases line up with TRBD1. The TCR was taken from a man aged 25-45 years with acute or convalescent COVID-19. Sample: peripheral blood. DNA of the CDR3: TGTGCCTGGAGTCTGGACAGGGATCGGGCTTTCTTT. This sequence encodes CAWSLDRDRAFF.